Presented here are 4 T cell receptor beta chains from one specimen sequenced in a study of blood T cell repertoires in COVID-19. The method was immunoSEQ multiplex PCR; TCRdb's version includes in-frame clones alone and lacks a portion of them. The sample holds under 85,000 clones, around 85% seen once. Specimen: peripheral blood. These receptors came from a man older than 75 in a cohort sampled during active COVID-19.

V usage is TRBV5-1 and J usage is TRBJ2-2; a weak D match, TRBD2 (6 bases). The CDR3 totals 15 residues. Trimming took off 0 bases at V and 1 base at J, with 7 bases between the two ends. Germline V CDR1 and CDR2: SGHRS, YFSETQ. The CDR3 region has the DNA TGCGCCAGCAGCTTGGTCGGGGGGAACACCGGGGAGCTGTTTTTT. This codes for CASSLVGGNTGELFF.

The chain has TRBV4-3 and TRBJ1-5; D gene unclear. The V end lost 0 bases, the J end lost 5 bases, and 8 bases lay between the germline ends. The CDR3 totals 14 residues. Germline assignment: CDR1 LGHNA and CDR2 YSLEER. The CDR3 region has the DNA TGCGCCAGCAGCCAAGATGGGAGATATCAGCCCCAGCATTTT. As protein: CASSQDGRYQPQHF.

The CDR3 bases are TGTGCCAGCAGCTTGGGCACTAGCGGGGGGGCCAATGAGCAGTTCTTC. Protein: CASSLGTSGGANEQFF. This chain joins TRBV5-5 and TRBJ2-1, with TRBD2 matching 13 bases. The V gene end was trimmed by 0 bases and the J gene end by 6 bases; junction bases not matched to a gene: 3. The CDR3 is 16 amino acids. Per the germline V gene, CDR1 is SGHKS and CDR2 is YYEKEE (reference sequence).

Remarks on this clone: One end of the junction does not line up with germline, which may come from a read error. The chain joins TRBV3-1 (or the pseudogene TRBV3-2) to TRBJ2-1, with TRBD2 matching 10 bases. Germline V gives CDR1 LGHDT, CDR2 YNNKEL (reference sequence). The CDR3 runs to 16 residues. CDR3 amino acids: CAGSQGTSGAYNEQFF. DNA for the CDR3: TGTGCCGGCAGCCAAGGTACTAGCGGGGCCTACAATGAGCAGTTCTTC.